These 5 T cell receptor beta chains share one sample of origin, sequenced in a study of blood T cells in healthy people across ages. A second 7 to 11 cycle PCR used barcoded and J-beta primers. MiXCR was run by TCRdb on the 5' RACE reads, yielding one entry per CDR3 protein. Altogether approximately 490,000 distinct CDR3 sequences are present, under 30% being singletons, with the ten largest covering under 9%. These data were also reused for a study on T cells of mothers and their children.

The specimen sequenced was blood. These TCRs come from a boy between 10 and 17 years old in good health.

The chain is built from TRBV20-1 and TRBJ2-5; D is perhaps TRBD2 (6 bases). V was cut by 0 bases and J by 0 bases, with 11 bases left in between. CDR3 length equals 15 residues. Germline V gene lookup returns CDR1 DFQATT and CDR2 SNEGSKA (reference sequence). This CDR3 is CSARETGDHQETQYF. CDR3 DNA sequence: TGCAGTGCTAGAGAGACGGGAGACCACCAAGAGACCCAGTACTTC.

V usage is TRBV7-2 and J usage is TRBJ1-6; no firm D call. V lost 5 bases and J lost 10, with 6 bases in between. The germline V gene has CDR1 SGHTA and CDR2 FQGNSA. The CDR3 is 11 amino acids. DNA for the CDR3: TGTGCCAGCAGCGCGAACTCACCCCTCCACTTT. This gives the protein CASSANSPLHF.

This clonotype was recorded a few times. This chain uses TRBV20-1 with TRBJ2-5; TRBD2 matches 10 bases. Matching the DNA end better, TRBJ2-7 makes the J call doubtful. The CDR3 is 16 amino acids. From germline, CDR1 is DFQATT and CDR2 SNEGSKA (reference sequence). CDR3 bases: TGCAGTGCCAGAAAGCCTCTAGCGGGAGTTTCCCACGAGCAGTACTTC. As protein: CSARKPLAGVSHEQYF.

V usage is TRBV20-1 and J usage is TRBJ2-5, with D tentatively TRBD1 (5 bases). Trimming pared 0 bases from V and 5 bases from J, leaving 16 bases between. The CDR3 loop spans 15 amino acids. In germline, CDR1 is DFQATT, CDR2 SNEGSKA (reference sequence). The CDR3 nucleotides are TGCAGTGCTAGAGATTACGACAGTACCTTGGAGACCCAGTACTTC. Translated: CSARDYDSTLETQYF.

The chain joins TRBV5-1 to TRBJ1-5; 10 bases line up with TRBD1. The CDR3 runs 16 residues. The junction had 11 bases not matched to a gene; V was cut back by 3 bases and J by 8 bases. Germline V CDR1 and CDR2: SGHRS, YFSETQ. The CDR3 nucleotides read TGCGCCAGCAGCTCGGGACCGGGACAGGGGACGGAGCCCCAGCATTTT. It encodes CASSSGPGQGTEPQHF.